This is a list of T cell receptor beta chains from one sample in a study of shared clonotypes between healthy human individuals. TCRdb's copy holds only in-frame clones and misses some; the assay was immunoSEQ multiplex PCR. The sample yields roughly 1 million clones, about 76% seen once. Sequencing was done on a sample of memory CD4+ T cells sorted from blood. These receptors all stem from a man younger than 30 in good health. Both conserved end residues are part of each CDR3. D genes are given only for firm matches. A row's size may be missing; if present it is once, few, many or a size class.

d_gene	v_gene	abundance	j_gene	CDR3aa	CDR3nt
.	TRBV4-2	.	TRBJ1-2	CASSQDRNGYTF	TGTGCCAGCAGCCAAGATAGGAATGGCTACACCTTC
.	TRBV7-2	.	TRBJ2-1	CASSPLLGSYNEQFF	TGTGCCAGCAGCCCCCTGCTAGGGTCCTACAATGAGCAGTTCTTC
.	TRBV9	.	TRBJ1-5	CASSVGGAHQPQHF	TGTGCCAGCAGCGTAGGGGGGGCACACCAGCCCCAGCATTTT
.	TRBV2	.	TRBJ2-5	CASSGNQETQYF	TGTGCCAGCAGCGGTAACCAAGAGACCCAGTACTTC
.	TRBV7-3	.	TRBJ2-3	CASSLNSGGSTDTQYF	TGTGCCAGCAGCCTAAATAGCGGAGGAAGCACAGATACGCAGTATTTT
TRBD1	TRBV4-2	.	TRBJ2-7	CASSHPTPGQGSSEQYF	TGTGCCAGCAGCCACCCTACCCCGGGACAGGGTTCGAGCGAGCAGTACTTC
.	TRBV21-1	few	TRBJ2-2	CASSKARLGGELFF	TGTGCCAGCAGCAAAGCCCGTTTGGGCGGGGAGCTGTTTTTT
.	TRBV6-6	.	TRBJ1-3	CASRYSSGNTIYF	TGTGCCAGCAGGTATAGCTCTGGAAACACCATATATTTT
.	TRBV7-8	many	TRBJ2-1	CASSPPRQDEQFF	TGTGCCAGCAGCCCCCCGAGGCAAGATGAGCAGTTCTTC
TRBD1	TRBV5-1	.	TRBJ2-7	CASSFAGTAIYEQYF	TGCGCCAGCAGCTTCGCAGGGACAGCAATCTACGAGCAGTACTTC
.	TRBV30	.	TRBJ1-2	CAWEGRNYGYTF	TGTGCCTGGGAGGGACGGAACTATGGCTACACCTTC
TRBD1	TRBV11-2	.	TRBJ1-1	CASSLTGGKNTEAFF	TGTGCCAGCAGCTTAACAGGGGGGAAGAACACTGAAGCTTTCTTT
TRBD2	TRBV7-2	.	TRBJ2-3	CASSHGRTTDTQYF	TGTGCCAGCAGCCACGGGAGGACCACAGATACGCAGTATTTT
TRBD1	TRBV6-1	.	TRBJ2-7	CASRTGVYEQYF	TGTGCCAGCCGGACAGGGGTATACGAGCAGTACTTC
.	TRBV30	many	TRBJ1-2	CAWSAGGNGYTF	TGTGCCTGGAGTGCTGGAGGGAATGGCTACACCTTC
TRBD1	TRBV2	.	TRBJ1-5	CASRTGVSNQPQHF	TGTGCCAGCAGAACAGGGGTGAGCAATCAGCCCCAGCATTTT
TRBD1	TRBV5-1	once	TRBJ2-2	CASSLTGGANTGELFF	TGCGCCAGCAGCTTAACAGGGGGCGCGAACACCGGGGAGCTGTTTTTT
.	TRBV10-3	.	TRBJ2-7	CAISTSGPRQNEQYF	TGTGCCATCAGTACCTCGGGACCCCGCCAGAACGAGCAGTACTTC
.	TRBV6-6	.	TRBJ1-6	CASRADSQSSPLHF	TGTGCCAGCAGGGCGGACAGCCAGAGTTCACCCCTCCACTTT
TRBD2	TRBV5-1	.	TRBJ2-2	CASSLVGTSGIGSGELFF	TGCGCCAGCAGCTTGGTTGGTACTAGCGGGATAGGATCCGGGGAGCTGTTTTTT
.	TRBV5-1	.	TRBJ2-2	CASSQNPTGRATGELFF	TGCGCCAGCAGCCAAAATCCGACAGGGAGGGCCACCGGGGAGCTGTTTTTT
TRBD2	TRBV5-4	.	TRBJ2-2	CASMRGGANGELFF	TGTGCCAGCATGCGGGGAGGGGCGAACGGGGAGCTGTTTTTT
.	TRBV19	.	TRBJ2-1	CASSVRSGGTLENEQFF	TGTGCCAGTAGTGTTCGCTCTGGGGGGACCCTAGAGAATGAGCAGTTCTTC
TRBD2	TRBV7-9	.	TRBJ2-5	CASSASGRGETQYF	TGTGCCAGCAGCGCTAGCGGGAGGGGAGAGACCCAGTACTTC
TRBD1	TRBV6-5	.	TRBJ1-2	CASSYTEQGSYGYTF	TGTGCCAGCAGTTACACAGAACAGGGGAGCTATGGCTACACCTTC
.	TRBV2	.	TRBJ1-2	CASSEARQGLGYTF	TGTGCCAGCAGTGAAGCGAGGCAGGGTTTGGGCTACACCTTC
.	TRBV5-4	.	TRBJ2-3	CASSLVSAGLASTDTQYF	TGTGCCAGCAGCTTGGTCTCGGCGGGCCTCGCCAGCACAGATACGCAGTATTTT
.	TRBV5-6	few	TRBJ1-1	CASSLGKGMNTEAFF	TGTGCCAGCAGCTTGGGAAAGGGAATGAACACTGAAGCTTTCTTT
.	TRBV11-2	.	TRBJ2-3	CASSLAGLAAGSTDTQYF	TGTGCCAGCAGCTTAGCGGGATTGGCCGCCGGGAGCACAGATACGCAGTATTTT
.	TRBV7-9	.	TRBJ2-1	CASSLLRQGGEQFF	TGTGCCAGCAGCTTGTTACGCCAGGGGGGTGAGCAGTTCTTC
.	TRBV30	few	TRBJ1-1	CAWKMGFVTEAFF	TGTGCCTGGAAGATGGGATTTGTCACTGAAGCTTTCTTT
.	TRBV2	.	TRBJ2-5	CASSRQQETQYF	TGTGCCAGCAGTAGACAGCAAGAGACCCAGTACTTC
.	TRBV18	few	TRBJ2-5	CASSPPVGETQYF	TGTGCCAGCTCACCACCTGTGGGGGAGACCCAGTACTTC
.	TRBV4-1	.	TRBJ2-4	CASSQEGVRDDIQYF	TGCGCCAGCAGCCAAGAAGGAGTCAGGGATGACATTCAGTACTTC
.	TRBV6-4	once	TRBJ1-5	CASRPGHWDQPQHF	TGTGCCAGCAGACCGGGACATTGGGATCAGCCCCAGCATTTT
.	TRBV6-1	.	TRBJ1-4	CASSDDGLHEKLFF	TGTGCCAGCAGTGACGACGGCCTACATGAAAAACTGTTTTTT
.	TRBV21-1	few	TRBJ2-5	CASSVRGQQKLETQYF	TGTGCCAGCAGCGTACGAGGACAGCAGAAACTAGAGACCCAGTACTTC
.	TRBV19	.	TRBJ2-3	CASSQQTSTDTQYF	TGCGCAAGTTCCCAACAGACGAGCACAGATACGCAGTATTTT
.	TRBV7-3	once	TRBJ2-3	CASSLRPASTDTQYF	TGTGCCAGCAGCTTAAGGCCGGCAAGCACAGATACGCAGTATTTT
.	TRBV29-1	once	TRBJ2-2	CSFLLFGAGTGELFF	TGCAGCTTTCTCCTTTTTGGGGCCGGCACCGGGGAGCTGTTTTTT
.	TRBV7-9	.	TRBJ2-5	CASSEQGNQETQYF	TGTGCCAGCAGCGAACAGGGTAATCAAGAGACCCAGTACTTC
.	TRBV7-2	.	TRBJ2-6	CASSLTTTMSGANVLTF	TGTGCCAGCAGCCTGACTACAACTATGTCTGGGGCCAACGTCCTGACTTTC
TRBD1	TRBV6-1	.	TRBJ1-4	CASSVTGGKKLFF	TGTGCCAGCAGTGTTACAGGGGGTAAAAAACTGTTTTTT
.	TRBV5-4	.	TRBJ2-2	CASSLEAGTGELFF	TGTGCCAGCAGCTTGGAGGCAGGCACCGGGGAGCTGTTTTTT
TRBD1	TRBV6-5	once	TRBJ1-6	CASSLNRGNSPLHF	TGTGCCAGCAGCCTAAACAGGGGCAATTCACCCCTCCACTTT
.	TRBV19	.	TRBJ2-7	CASSMSQFAYEQYF	TGTGCCAGTAGTATGTCACAGTTTGCCTACGAGCAGTACTTC
TRBD2	TRBV4-1	.	TRBJ2-1	CASASSSGSYNEQFF	TGCGCCAGCGCCTCCTCTAGCGGATCCTACAATGAGCAGTTCTTC
TRBD1	TRBV18	.	TRBJ1-1	CASSPNRGRLSEAFF	TGTGCCAGCTCACCAAACAGGGGCCGACTTTCTGAAGCTTTCTTT
.	TRBV25-1	.	TRBJ2-2	CASSEGGRTGELFF	TGTGCCAGCAGTGAGGGGGGCCGGACCGGGGAGCTGTTTTTT
TRBD2	TRBV9	.	TRBJ2-1	CASPGTSGPMDYNEQFF	TGTGCCAGCCCCGGGACTAGCGGGCCTATGGACTACAATGAGCAGTTCTTC
TRBD1	TRBV2	.	TRBJ2-3	CASSVRGQAIDTQYF	TGTGCCAGCAGCGTAAGAGGACAGGCGATAGATACGCAGTATTTT
.	TRBV5-1	.	TRBJ2-3	CASSSLSTDTQYF	TGCGCCAGCAGCTCCCTTAGCACAGATACGCAGTATTTT
.	TRBV19	.	TRBJ2-7	CASSMAGTSSYEQYF	TGTGCCAGTAGTATGGCCGGGACGAGTTCCTACGAGCAGTACTTC
.	TRBV7-2	few	TRBJ1-5	CASSLYGEGLLSNQPQHF	TGTGCCAGCAGCTTATATGGCGAAGGTCTTTTAAGCAATCAGCCCCAGCATTTT
.	TRBV30	once	TRBJ1-5	CAWTETTGRGQPQHF	TGTGCCTGGACTGAGACGACAGGTAGAGGTCAGCCCCAGCATTTT
.	TRBV9	.	TRBJ2-7	CASSGSDSFSYEQYF	TGTGCCAGCAGCGGATCGGACTCTTTTTCCTACGAGCAGTACTTC
.	TRBV9	.	TRBJ2-5	CASSGAGETQYF	TGTGCCAGCAGCGGGGCCGGAGAGACCCAGTACTTC
TRBD1	TRBV5-4	.	TRBJ1-1	CASSSGGADRDTEAFF	TGTGCCAGCAGCTCAGGGGGCGCGGATAGGGACACTGAAGCTTTCTTT
.	TRBV7-9	.	TRBJ2-3	CASSRGQGDTQYF	TGTGCCAGCAGCCGGGGGCAGGGAGATACGCAGTATTTT